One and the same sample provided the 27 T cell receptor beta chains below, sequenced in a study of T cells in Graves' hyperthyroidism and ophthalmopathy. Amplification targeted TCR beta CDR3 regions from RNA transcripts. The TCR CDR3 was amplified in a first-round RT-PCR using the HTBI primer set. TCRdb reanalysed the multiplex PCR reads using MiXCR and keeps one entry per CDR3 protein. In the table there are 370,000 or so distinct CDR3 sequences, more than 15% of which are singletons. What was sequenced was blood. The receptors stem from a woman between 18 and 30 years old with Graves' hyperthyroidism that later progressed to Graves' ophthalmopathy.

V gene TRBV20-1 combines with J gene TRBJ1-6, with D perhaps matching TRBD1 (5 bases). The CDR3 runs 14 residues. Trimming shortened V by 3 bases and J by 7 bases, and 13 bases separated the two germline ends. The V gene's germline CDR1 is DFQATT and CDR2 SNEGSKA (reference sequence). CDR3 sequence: CSASPGWGNSPLHF. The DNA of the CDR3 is TGCAGTGCTAGCCCCGGATGGGGGAATTCACCCCTCCACTTT.

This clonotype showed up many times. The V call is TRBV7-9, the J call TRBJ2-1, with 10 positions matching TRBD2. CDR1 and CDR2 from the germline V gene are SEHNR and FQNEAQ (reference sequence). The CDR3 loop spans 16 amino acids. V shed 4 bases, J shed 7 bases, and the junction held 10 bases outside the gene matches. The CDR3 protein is CASSSLAGGRKNEQFF. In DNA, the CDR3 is TGTGCCAGCAGCTCTTTAGCGGGAGGAAGGAAAAATGAGCAGTTCTTC. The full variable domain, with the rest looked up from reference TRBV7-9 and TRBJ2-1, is DTGVSQNPRHKITKRGQNVTFRCDPISEHNRLYWYRQTLGQGPEFLTYFQNEAQLEKSRLLSDRFSAERPKGSFSTLEIQRTEQGDSAMYLCASSSLAGGRKNEQFFGPGTRLTVL.

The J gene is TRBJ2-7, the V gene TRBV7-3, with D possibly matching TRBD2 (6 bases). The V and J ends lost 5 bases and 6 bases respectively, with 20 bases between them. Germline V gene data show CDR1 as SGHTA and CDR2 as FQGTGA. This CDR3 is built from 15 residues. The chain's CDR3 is CASSDGRGESAEQYF. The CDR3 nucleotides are TGTGCCAGCAGCGACGGGAGAGGGGAATCGGCCGAGCAGTACTTC.

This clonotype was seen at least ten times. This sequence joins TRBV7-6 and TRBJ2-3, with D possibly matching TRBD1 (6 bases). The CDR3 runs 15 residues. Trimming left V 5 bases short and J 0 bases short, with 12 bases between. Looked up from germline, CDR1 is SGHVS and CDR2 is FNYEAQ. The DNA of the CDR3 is TGTGCCAGCAGCCTTAGGACAGATAGCACAGATACGCAGTATTTT. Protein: CASSLRTDSTDTQYF.

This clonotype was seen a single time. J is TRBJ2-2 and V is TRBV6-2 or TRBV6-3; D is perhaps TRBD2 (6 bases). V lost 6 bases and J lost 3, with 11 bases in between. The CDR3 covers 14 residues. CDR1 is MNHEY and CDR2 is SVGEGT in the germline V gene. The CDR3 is CASRRVADTGELFF. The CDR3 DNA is TGTGCCAGCAGAAGAGTAGCGGACACCGGGGAGCTGTTTTTT.

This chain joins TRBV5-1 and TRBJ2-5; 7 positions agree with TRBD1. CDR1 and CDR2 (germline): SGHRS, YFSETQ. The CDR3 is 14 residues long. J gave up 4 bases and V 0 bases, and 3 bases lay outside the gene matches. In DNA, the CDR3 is TGCGCCAGCAGCTTGGGACAGGGCCCAGAGACCCAGTACTTC. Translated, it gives CASSLGQGPETQYF.

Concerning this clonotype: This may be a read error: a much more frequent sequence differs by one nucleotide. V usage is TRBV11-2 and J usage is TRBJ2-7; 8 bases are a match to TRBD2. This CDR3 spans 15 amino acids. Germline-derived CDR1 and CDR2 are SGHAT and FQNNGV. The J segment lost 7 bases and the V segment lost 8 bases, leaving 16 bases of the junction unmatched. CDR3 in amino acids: CASDSLPGRAHEQYF. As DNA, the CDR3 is TGTGCCAGCGACTCCCTCCCCGGGAGGGCTCATGAGCAGTACTTC. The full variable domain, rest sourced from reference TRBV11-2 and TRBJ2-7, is EAGVAQSPRYKIIEKRQSVAFWCNPISGHATLYWYQQILGQGPKLLIQFQNNGVVDDSQLPKDRFSAERLKGVDSTLKIQPAKLEDSAVYLCASDSLPGRAHEQYFGPGTRLTVT.

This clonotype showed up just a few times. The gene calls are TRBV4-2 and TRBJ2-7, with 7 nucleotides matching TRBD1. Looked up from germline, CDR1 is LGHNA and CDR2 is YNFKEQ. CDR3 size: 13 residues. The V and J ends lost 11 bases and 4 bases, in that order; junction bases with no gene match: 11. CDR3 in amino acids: CASSWTGTYEQYF. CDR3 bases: TGTGCCTCGTCGTGGACAGGAACATACGAGCAGTACTTC.

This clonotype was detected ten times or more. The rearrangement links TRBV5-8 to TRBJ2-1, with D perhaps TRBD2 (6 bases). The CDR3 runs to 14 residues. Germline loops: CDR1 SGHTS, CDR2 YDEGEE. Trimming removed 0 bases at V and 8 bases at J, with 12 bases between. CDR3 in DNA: TGTGCCAGCAGCTTGGCGGGAGTAGTATATGAGCAGTTCTTC. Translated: CASSLAGVVYEQFF.

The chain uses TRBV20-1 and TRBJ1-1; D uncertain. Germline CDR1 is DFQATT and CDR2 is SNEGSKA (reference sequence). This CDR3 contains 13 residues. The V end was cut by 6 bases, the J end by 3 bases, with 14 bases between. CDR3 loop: CSAIGLRDTEAFF. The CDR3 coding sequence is TGCAGTGCCATCGGGTTGAGGGACACTGAAGCTTTCTTT.

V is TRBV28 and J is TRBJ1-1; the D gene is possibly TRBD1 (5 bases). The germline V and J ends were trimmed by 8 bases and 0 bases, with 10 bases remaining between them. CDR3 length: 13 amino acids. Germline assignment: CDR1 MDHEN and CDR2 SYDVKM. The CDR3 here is CASGKGMNTEAFF. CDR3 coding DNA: TGTGCCAGCGGTAAGGGGATGAACACTGAAGCTTTCTTT.

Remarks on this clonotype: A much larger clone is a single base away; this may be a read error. CDR3 in amino acids: CASSYSPEQTNTGELFF. CDR3 bases: TGTGCCAGCAGTTACTCGCCTGAACAGACGAACACCGGGGAGCTGTTTTTT. The V and J genes are TRBV6-5 and TRBJ2-2, with D unclear. The CDR3 is 17 residues long. V shed 0 bases and J shed 0 bases, with 11 bases lying between them. The V gene's germline CDR1 is MNHEY and CDR2 SVGAGI.

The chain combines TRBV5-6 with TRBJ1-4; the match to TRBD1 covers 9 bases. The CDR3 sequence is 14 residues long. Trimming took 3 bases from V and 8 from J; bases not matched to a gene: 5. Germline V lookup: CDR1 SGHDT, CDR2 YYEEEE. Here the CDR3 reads CASSSDRGYEKLFF. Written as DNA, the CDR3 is TGTGCCAGCAGCTCTGACAGGGGGTACGAAAAACTGTTTTTT.

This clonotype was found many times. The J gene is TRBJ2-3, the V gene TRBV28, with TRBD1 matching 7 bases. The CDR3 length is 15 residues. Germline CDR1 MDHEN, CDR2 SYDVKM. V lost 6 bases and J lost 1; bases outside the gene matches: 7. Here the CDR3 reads CASRSDRARTDTQYF. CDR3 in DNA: TGTGCCAGCAGAAGTGACAGGGCGCGCACAGATACGCAGTATTTT.

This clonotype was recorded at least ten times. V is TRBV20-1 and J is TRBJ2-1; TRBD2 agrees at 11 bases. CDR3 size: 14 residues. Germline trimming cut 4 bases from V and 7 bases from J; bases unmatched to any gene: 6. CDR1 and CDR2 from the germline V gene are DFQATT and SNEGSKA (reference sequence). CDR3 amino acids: CSATLTSGTNEQFF. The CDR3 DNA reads TGCAGTGCTACCTTGACTAGCGGGACGAATGAGCAGTTCTTC.

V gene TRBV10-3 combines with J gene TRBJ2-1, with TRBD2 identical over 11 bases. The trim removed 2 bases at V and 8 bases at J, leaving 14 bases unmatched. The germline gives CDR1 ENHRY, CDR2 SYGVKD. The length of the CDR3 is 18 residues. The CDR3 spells CAISELGVSGRAVYEQFF. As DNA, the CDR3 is TGTGCCATCAGTGAGCTAGGGGTTAGCGGGAGGGCCGTTTATGAGCAGTTCTTC.

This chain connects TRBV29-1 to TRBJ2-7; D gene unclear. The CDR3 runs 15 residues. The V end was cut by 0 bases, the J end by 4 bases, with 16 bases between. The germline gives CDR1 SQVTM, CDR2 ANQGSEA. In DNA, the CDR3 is TGCAGCGTTGAAGATGGATCCGTCGAGACGTACGAGCAGTACTTC. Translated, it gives CSVEDGSVETYEQYF.

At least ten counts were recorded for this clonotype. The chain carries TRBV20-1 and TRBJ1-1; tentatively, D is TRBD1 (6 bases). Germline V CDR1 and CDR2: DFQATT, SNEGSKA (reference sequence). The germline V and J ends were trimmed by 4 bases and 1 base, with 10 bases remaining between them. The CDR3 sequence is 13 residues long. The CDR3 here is CSAKETGNTEAFF. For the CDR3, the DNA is TGCAGTGCTAAGGAGACAGGGAACACTGAAGCTTTCTTT.

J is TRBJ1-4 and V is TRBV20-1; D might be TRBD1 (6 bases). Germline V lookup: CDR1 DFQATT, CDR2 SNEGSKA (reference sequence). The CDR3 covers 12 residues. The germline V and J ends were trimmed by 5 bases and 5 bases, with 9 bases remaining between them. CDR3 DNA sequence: TGCAGTGCTTCACAGGGCAATGAAAAACTGTTTTTT. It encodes CSASQGNEKLFF.

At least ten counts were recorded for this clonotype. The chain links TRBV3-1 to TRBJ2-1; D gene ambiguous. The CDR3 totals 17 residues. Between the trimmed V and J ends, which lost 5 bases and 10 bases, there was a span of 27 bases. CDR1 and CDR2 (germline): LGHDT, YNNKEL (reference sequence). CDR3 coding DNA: TGTGCCAGCAGCGCCGAAGCGATTATACGGGTGGGTGGGGAGCAGTTCTTC. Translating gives CASSAEAIIRVGGEQFF.

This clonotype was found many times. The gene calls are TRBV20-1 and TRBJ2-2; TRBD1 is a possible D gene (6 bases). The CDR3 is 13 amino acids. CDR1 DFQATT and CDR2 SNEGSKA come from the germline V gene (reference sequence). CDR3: CRIRQDDTGELFF. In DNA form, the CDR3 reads TGCAGGATCCGACAGGACGACACCGGGGAGCTGTTTTTT.

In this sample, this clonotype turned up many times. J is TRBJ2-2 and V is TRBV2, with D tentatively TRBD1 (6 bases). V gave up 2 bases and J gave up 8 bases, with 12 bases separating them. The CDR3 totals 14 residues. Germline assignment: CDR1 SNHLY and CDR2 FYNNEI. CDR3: CASSENQGSGELFF. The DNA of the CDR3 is TGTGCCAGCAGTGAAAACCAGGGGTCAGGGGAGCTGTTTTTT.

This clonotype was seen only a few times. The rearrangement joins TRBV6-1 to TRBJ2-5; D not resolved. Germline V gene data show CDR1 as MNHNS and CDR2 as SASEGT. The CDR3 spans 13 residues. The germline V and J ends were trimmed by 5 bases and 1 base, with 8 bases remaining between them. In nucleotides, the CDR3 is TGTGCCAGCAGTTCACGAATCCAAGAGACCCAGTACTTC. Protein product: CASSSRIQETQYF.

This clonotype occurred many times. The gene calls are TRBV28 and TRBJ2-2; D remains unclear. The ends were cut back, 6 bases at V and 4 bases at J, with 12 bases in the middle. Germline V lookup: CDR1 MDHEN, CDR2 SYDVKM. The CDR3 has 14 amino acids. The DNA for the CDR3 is TGTGCCAGCAGAATCCCCCAAGGCACCGGGGAGCTGTTTTTT. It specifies CASRIPQGTGELFF.

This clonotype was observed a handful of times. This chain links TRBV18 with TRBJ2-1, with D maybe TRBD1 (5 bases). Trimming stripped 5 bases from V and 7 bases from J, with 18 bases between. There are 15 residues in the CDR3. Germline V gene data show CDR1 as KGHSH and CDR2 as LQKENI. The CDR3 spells CASSKGLVDSNEQFF. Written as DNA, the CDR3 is TGTGCCAGCTCAAAGGGGTTGGTCGACAGTAATGAGCAGTTCTTC.

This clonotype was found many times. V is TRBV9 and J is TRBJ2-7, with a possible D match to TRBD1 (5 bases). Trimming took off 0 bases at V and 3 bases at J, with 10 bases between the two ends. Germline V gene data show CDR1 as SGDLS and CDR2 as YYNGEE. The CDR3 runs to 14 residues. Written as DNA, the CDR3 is TGTGCCAGCAGCGTAGAGGGGTTAAACTACGAGCAGTACTTC. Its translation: CASSVEGLNYEQYF. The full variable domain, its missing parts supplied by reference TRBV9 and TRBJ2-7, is DSGVTQTPKHLITATGQRVTLRCSPRSGDLSVYWYQQSLDQGLQFLIQYYNGEERAKGNILERFSAQQFPDLHSELNLSSLELGDSALYFCASSVEGLNYEQYFGPGTRLTVT.

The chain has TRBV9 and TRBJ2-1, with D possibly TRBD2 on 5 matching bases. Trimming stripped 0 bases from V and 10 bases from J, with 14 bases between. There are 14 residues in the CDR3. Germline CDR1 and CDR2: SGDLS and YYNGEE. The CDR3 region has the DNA TGTGCCAGCAGCGTAGAGTTTTCGGGCGGGGAGCAGTTCTTC. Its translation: CASSVEFSGGEQFF.